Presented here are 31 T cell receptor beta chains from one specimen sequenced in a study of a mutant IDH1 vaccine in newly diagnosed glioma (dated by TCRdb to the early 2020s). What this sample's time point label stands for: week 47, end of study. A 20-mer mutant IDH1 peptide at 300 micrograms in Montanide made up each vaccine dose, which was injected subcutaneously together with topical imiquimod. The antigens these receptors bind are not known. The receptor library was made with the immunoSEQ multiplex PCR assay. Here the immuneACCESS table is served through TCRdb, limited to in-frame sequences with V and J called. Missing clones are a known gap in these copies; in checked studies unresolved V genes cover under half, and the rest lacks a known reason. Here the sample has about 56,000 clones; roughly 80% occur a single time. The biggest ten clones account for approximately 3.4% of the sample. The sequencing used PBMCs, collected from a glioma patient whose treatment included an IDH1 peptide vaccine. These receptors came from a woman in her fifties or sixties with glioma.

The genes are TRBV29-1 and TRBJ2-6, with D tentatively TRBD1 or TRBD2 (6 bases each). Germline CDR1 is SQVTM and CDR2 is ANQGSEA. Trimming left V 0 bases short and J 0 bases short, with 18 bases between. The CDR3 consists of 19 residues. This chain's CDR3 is CSVEDRDRGPFSGANVLTF. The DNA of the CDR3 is TGCAGCGTTGAAGATCGTGATCGGGGGCCATTCTCTGGGGCCAACGTCCTGACTTTC.

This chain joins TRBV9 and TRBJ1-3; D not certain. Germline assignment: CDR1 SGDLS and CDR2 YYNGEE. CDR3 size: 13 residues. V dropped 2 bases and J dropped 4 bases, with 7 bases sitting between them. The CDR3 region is CASSVGNGNTIYF. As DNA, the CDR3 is TGTGCCAGCAGCGTGGGGAACGGAAACACCATATATTTT.

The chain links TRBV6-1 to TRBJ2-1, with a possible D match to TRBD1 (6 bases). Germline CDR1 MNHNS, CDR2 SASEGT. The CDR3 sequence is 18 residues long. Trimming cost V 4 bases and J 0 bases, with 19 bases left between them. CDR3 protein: CASSVPRTGQSSYNEQFF. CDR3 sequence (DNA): TGTGCCAGCAGTGTTCCAAGAACCGGACAGAGCTCCTACAATGAGCAGTTCTTC.

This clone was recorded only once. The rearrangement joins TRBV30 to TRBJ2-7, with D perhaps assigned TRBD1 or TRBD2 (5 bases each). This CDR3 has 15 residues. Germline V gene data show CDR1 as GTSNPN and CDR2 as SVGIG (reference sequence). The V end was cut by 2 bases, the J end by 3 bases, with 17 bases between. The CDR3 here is CAWSPRGRRSYEQYF. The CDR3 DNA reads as TGTGCCTGGAGTCCCCGGGGACGACGAAGCTACGAGCAGTACTTC. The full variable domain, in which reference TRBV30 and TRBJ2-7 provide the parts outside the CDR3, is SQTIHQWPATLVQPVGSPLSLECTVEGTSNPNLYWYRQAAGRGLQLLFYSVGIGQISSEVPQNLSASRPQDRQFILSSKKLLLSDSGFYLCAWSPRGRRSYEQYFGPGTRLTVT.

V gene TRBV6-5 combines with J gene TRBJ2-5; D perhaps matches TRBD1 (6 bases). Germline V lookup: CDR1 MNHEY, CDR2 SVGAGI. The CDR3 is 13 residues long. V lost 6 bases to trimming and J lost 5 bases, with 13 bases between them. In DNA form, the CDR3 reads TGTGCCAGCAGGCATAGGGGGACGGAGACCCAGTACTTC. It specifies CASRHRGTETQYF.

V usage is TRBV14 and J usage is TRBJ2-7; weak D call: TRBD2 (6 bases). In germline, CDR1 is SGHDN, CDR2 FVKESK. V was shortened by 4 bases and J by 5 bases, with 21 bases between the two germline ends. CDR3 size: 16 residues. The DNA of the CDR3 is TGTGCCAGCAGCCGACACATCGGAGGGGTTTTCGACGAGCAGTACTTC. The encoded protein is CASSRHIGGVFDEQYF.

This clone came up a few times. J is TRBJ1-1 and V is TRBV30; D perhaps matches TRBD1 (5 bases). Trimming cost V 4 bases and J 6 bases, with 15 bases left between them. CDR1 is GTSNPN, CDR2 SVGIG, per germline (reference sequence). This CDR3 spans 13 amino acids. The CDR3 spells CAWTVGARAEAFF. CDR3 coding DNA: TGTGCCTGGACTGTAGGGGCCCGCGCTGAAGCTTTCTTT.

The CDR3 reads CASSHSNTGELFF. The CDR3 coding sequence is TGCGCCAGCAGCCACTCCAACACCGGGGAGCTGTTTTTT. The genes are TRBV4-1 and TRBJ2-2; D remains unclear. The CDR3 consists of 13 residues. V shed 3 bases and J shed 2 bases, with 4 bases lying between them. Germline-derived CDR1 and CDR2 are MGHRA and YSYEKL.

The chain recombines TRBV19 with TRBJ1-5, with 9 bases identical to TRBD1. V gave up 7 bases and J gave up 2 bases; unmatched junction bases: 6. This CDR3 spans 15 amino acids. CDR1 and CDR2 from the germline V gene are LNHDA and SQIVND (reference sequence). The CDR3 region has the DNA TGTGCCAGTACCATGGGGGACAGGGGCAATCAGCCCCAGCATTTT. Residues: CASTMGDRGNQPQHF.

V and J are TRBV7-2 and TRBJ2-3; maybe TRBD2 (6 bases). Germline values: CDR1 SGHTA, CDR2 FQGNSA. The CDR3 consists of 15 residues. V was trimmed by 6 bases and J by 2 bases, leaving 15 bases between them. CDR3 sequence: CASRFQGLPTDTQYF. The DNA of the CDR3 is TGTGCCAGCAGATTCCAGGGACTTCCCACAGATACGCAGTATTTT.

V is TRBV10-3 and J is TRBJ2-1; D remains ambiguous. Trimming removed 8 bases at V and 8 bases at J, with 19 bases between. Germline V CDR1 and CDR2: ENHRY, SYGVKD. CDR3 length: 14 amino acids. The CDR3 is CAIAARSSFDEQFF. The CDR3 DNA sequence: TGTGCCATCGCAGCCAGGTCCTCTTTTGATGAGCAGTTCTTC.

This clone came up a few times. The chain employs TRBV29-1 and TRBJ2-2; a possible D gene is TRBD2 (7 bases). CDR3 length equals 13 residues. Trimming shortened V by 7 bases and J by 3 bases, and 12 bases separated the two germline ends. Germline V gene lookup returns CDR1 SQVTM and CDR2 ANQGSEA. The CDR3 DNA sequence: TGCAGCGGTGGGGGGGCGGACACCGGGGAGCTGTTTTTT. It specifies CSGGGADTGELFF.

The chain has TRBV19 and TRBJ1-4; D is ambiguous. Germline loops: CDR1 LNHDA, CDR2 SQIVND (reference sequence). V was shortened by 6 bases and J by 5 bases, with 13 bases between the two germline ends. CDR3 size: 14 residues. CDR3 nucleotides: TGTGCCAGTAGCTTAGACCGGAACAATGAAAAACTGTTTTTT. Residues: CASSLDRNNEKLFF. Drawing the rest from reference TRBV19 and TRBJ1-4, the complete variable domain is DGGITQSPKYLFRKEGQNVTLSCEQNLNHDAMYWYRQDPGQGLRLIYYSQIVNDFQKGDIAEGYSVSREKKESFPLTVTSAQKNPTAFYLCASSLDRNNEKLFFGSGTQLSVL.

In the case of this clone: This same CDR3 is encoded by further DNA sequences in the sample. The chain's CDR3 is CASSLNPYQETQYF. The CDR3 coding sequence is TGTGCCAGCAGCTTAAACCCTTACCAAGAGACCCAGTACTTC. This chain joins TRBV7-2 and TRBJ2-5; no firm D call. CDR3 length: 14 residues. The germline V and J ends were trimmed by 2 bases and 0 bases, with 7 bases remaining between them. The germline V gene has CDR1 SGHTA and CDR2 FQGNSA. Full variable domain (rest looked up from reference TRBV7-2 and TRBJ2-5): GAGVSQSPSNKVTEKGKDVELRCDPISGHTALYWYRQSLGQGLEFLIYFQGNSAPDKSGLPSDRFSAERTGGSVSTLTIQRTQQEDSAVYLCASSLNPYQETQYFGPGTRLLVL.

DNA of the CDR3: TGTGCCAGCAGCTTAGGTTTGACAGGGGGCTCGAATGAGCAGTTCTTC. Amino acid sequence: CASSLGLTGGSNEQFF. This chain links TRBV13 with TRBJ2-1; 10 bases are a match to TRBD1. The CDR3 contains 16 residues. V lost 0 bases and J lost 7; bases outside the gene matches: 6. CDR1 is PRHDT and CDR2 is FYEKMQ in the germline V gene (reference sequence). Full variable domain (remainder filled in from reference TRBV13 and TRBJ2-1): AAGVIQSPRHLIKEKRETATLKCYPIPRHDTVYWYQQGPGQDPQFLISFYEKMQSDKGSIPDRFSAQQFSDYHSELNMSSLELGDSALYFCASSLGLTGGSNEQFFGPGTRLTVL.

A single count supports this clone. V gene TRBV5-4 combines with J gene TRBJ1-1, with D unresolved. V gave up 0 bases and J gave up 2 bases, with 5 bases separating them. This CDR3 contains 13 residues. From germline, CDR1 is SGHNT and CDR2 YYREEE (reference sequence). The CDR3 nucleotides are TGTGCCAGCAGCTTGGTGGACAACACTGAAGCTTTCTTT. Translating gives CASSLVDNTEAFF.

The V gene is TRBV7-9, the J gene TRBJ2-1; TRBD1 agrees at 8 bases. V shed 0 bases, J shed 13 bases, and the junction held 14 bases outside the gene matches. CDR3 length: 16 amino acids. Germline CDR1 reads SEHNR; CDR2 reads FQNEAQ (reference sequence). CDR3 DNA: TGTGCCAGCAGCTTAGCGGGGGCGTTTCTGGGGACAGGTCAGTTCTTC. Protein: CASSLAGAFLGTGQFF. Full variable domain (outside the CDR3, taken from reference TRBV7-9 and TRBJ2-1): DTGVSQNPRHKITKRGQNVTFRCDPISEHNRLYWYRQTLGQGPEFLTYFQNEAQLEKSRLLSDRFSAERPKGSFSTLEIQRTEQGDSAMYLCASSLAGAFLGTGQFFGPGTRLTVL.

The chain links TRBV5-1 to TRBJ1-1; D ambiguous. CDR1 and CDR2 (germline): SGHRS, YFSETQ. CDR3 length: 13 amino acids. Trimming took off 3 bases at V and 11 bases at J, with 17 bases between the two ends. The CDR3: CASSSVGGRGAFF. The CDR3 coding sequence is TGCGCCAGCAGCTCCGTGGGTGGGCGTGGGGCTTTCTTT.

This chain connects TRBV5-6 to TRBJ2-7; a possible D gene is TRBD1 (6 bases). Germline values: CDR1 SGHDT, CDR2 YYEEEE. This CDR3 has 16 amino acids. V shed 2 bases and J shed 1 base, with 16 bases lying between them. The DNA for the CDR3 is TGTGCCAGCAGCTTCGGCCTCAACACAGGGTCCTACGAGCAGTACTTC. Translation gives CASSFGLNTGSYEQYF.

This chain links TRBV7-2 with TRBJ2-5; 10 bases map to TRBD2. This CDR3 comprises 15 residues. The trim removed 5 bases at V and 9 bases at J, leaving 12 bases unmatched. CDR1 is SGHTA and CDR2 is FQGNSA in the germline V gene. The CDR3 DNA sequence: TGTGCCAGCAGCAAGGGACTAGCGACGGGGTGGGCCCAGTACTTC. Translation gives CASSKGLATGWAQYF.

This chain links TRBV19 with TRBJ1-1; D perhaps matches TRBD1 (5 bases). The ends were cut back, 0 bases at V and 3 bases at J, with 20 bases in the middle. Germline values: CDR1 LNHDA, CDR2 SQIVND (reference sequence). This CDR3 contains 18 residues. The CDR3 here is CASSIDRRGLIYYTEAFF. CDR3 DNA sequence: TGTGCCAGTAGTATAGATCGGAGGGGCCTGATTTATTACACTGAAGCTTTCTTT.

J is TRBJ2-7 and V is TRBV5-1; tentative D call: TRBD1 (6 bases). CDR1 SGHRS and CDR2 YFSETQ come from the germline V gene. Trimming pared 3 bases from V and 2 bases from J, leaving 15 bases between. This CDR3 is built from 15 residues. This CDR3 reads CASSYGGTQTYEQYF. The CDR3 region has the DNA TGCGCCAGCAGCTATGGTGGGACACAGACCTACGAGCAGTACTTC.

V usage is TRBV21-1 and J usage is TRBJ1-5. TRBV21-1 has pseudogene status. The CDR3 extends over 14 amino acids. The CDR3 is CASSTPRGNQPQHF. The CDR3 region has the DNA TGTGCCAGCAGCACCCCGAGAGGGAATCAGCCCCAGCATTTT.

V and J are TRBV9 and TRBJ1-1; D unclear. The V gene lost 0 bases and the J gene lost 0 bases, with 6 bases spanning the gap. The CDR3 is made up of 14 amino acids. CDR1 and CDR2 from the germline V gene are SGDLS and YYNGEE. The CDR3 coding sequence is TGTGCCAGCAGCGTAGCCCCGGTGAACACTGAAGCTTTCTTT. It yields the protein CASSVAPVNTEAFF.

The CDR3 sequence: CASSLGGESYEQYF. In DNA form, the CDR3 reads TGTGCCAGCAGCTTGGGGGGGGAATCCTACGAGCAGTACTTC. The chain joins TRBV5-5 to TRBJ2-7, with D tentatively TRBD2 (6 bases). CDR1 is SGHKS and CDR2 is YYEKEE in the germline V gene (reference sequence). This CDR3 has 14 amino acids. The germline V and J ends were trimmed by 0 bases and 1 base, with 8 bases remaining between them.

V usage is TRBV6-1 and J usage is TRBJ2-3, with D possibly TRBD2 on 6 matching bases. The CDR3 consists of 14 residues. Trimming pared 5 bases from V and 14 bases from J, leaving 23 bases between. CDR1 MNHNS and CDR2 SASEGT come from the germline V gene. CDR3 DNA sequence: TGTGCCAGCAGTCCCCCGGGTCGACGGGACTCCTTGTATTTT. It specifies CASSPPGRRDSLYF.

The CDR3 coding sequence is TGTGCCAGCAGTGAAGGGACAGCCTACGAGCAGTACTTC. This codes for CASSEGTAYEQYF. This rearrangement joins TRBV28 to TRBJ2-7, with 7 bases identical to TRBD1. CDR1 and CDR2 (germline): MDHEN, SYDVKM. Losses at the gene ends were 5 bases for V and 2 bases for J; bases not matched to a gene: 3. CDR3 length: 13 residues.

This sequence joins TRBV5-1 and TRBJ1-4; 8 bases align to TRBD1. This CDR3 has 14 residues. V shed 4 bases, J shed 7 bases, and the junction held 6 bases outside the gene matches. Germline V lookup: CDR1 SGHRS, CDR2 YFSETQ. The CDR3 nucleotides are TGCGCCAGCAGCCCCGGACAGGGCGGTGAAAAACTGTTTTTT. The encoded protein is CASSPGQGGEKLFF.

This CDR3 reads CASSYIGANTEAFF. The CDR3 region has the DNA TGTGCCAGCAGTTACATAGGGGCGAACACTGAAGCTTTCTTT. The J gene is TRBJ1-1, the V gene TRBV6-6; D possibly corresponds to TRBD1 (5 bases). Trimming pared 2 bases from V and 1 base from J, leaving 8 bases between. CDR3 size: 14 residues. Germline CDR1 MNHNY, CDR2 SVGAGI (reference sequence).

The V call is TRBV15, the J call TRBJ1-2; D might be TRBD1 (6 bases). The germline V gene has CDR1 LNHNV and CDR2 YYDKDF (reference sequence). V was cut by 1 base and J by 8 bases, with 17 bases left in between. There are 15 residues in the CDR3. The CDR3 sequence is CATSRGTALWGGYTF. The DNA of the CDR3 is TGTGCCACCAGCAGAGGGACAGCATTATGGGGAGGCTACACCTTC.

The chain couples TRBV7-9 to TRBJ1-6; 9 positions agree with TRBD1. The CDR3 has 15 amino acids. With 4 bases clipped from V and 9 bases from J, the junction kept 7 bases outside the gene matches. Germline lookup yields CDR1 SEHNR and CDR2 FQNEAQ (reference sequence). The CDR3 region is CASSSGQGTSSPLHF. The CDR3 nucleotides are TGTGCCAGCAGCTCGGGACAGGGAACTAGTTCACCCCTCCACTTT.